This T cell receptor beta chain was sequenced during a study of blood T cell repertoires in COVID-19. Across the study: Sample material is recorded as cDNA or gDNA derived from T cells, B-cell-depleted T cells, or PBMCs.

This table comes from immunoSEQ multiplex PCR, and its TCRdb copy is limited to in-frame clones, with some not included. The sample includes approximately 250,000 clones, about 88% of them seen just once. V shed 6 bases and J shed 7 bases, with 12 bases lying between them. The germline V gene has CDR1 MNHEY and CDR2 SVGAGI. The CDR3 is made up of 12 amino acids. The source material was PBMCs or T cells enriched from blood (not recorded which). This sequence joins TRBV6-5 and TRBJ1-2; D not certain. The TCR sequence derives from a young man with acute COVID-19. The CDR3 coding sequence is TGTGCCAGCAGCCAGGAGGCGGGTGGCTACACCTTC. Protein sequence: CASSQEAGGYTF.